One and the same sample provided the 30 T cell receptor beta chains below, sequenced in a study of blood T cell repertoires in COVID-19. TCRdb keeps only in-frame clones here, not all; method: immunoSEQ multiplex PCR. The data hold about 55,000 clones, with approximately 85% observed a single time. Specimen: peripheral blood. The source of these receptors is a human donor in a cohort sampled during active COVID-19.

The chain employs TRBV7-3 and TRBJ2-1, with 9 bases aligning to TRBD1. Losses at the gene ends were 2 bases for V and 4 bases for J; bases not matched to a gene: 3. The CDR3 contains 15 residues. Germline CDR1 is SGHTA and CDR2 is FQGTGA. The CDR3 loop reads CASSLDRGIYNEQFF. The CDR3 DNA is TGTGCCAGCAGCTTAGACAGGGGGATTTACAATGAGCAGTTCTTC.

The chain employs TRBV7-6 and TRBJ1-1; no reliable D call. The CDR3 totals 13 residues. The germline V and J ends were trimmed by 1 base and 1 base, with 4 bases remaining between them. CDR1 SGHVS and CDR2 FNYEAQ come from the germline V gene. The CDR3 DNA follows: TGTGCCAGCAGCTTAGGAGAGAACACTGAAGCTTTCTTT. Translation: CASSLGENTEAFF.

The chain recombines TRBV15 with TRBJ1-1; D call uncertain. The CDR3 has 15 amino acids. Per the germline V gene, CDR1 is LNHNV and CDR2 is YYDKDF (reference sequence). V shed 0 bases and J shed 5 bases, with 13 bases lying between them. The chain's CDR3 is CATSREIFPGTEAFF. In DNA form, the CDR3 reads TGTGCCACCAGCAGAGAGATCTTTCCGGGGACTGAAGCTTTCTTT.

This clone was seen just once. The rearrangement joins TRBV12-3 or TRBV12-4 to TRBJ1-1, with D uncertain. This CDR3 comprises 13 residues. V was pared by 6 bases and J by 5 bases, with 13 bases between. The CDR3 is CASSLTGRTEAFF. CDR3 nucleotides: TGTGCCAGCAGCTTAACGGGGAGGACTGAAGCTTTCTTT.

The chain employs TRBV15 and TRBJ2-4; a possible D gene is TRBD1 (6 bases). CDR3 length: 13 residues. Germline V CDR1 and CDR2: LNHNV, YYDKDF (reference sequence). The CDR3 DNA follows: TGTGTGTCCAGGGGAGACGGGGAAAACATTCAGTACTTC. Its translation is CVSRGDGENIQYF. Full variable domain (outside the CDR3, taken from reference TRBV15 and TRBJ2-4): DAMVIQNPRYQVTQFGKPVTLSCSQTLNHNVMYWYQQKSSQAPKLLFHYYDKDFNNEADTPDNFQSRRPNTSFCFLDIRSPGLGDTAMYLCVSRGDGENIQYFGAGTRLSVL.

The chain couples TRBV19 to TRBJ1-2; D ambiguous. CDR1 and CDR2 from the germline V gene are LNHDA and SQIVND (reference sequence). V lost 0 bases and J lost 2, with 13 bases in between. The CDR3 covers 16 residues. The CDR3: CASSIDGRRPNYGYTF. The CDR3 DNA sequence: TGTGCCAGTAGTATAGATGGTCGGAGACCCAACTATGGCTACACCTTC.

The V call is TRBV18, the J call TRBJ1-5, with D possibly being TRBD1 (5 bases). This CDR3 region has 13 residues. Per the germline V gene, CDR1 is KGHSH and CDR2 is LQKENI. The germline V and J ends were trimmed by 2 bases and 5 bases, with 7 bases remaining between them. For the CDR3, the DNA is TGTGCCAGCTCACCAGGGGGGGATCAGCCCCAGCATTTT. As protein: CASSPGGDQPQHF.

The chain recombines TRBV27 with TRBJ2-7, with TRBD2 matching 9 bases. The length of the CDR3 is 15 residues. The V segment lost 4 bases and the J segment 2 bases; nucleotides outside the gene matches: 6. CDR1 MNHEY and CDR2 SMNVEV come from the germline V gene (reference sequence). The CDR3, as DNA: TGTGCCAGCAGTTCACGACTAGCGGCTGCCTACGAGCAGTACTTC. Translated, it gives CASSSRLAAAYEQYF.

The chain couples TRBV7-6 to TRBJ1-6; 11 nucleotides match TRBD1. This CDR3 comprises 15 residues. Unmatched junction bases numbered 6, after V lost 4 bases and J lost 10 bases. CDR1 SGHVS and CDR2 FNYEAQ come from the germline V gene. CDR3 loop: CASSSGTGGVSPLHF. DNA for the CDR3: TGTGCCAGCAGCTCGGGGACAGGGGGAGTGTCACCCCTCCACTTT. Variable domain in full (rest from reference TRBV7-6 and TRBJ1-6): GAGVSQSPRYKVTKRGQDVALRCDPISGHVSLYWYRQALGQGPEFLTYFNYEAQQDKSGLPNDRFSAERPEGSISTLTIQRTEQRDSAMYRCASSSGTGGVSPLHFGNGTRLTVT.

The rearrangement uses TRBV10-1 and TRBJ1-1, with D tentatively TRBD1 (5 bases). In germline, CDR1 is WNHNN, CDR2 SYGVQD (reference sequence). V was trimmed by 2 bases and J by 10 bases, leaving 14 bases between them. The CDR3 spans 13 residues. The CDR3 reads CASSERAGRSAFF. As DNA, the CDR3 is TGCGCCAGCAGTGAGCGGGCAGGGAGGTCAGCTTTCTTT.

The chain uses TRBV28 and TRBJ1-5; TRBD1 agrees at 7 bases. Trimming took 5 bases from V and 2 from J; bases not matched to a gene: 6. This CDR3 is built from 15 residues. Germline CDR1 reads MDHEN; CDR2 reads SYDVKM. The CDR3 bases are TGTGCCAGCAGTGTAACCGGGACAGGCAATCAGCCCCAGCATTTT. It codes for CASSVTGTGNQPQHF.

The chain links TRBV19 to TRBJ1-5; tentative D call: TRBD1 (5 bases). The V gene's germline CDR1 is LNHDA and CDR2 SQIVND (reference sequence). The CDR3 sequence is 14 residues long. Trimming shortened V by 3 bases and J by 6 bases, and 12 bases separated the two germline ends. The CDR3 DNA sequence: TGTGCCAGTAGTATTTTTGCAGGGCCTCAGCCCCAGCATTTT. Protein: CASSIFAGPQPQHF.

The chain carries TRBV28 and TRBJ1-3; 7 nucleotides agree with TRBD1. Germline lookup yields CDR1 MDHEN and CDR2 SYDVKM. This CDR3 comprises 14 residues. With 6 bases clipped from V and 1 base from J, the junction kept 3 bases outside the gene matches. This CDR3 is CASSRGSSGNTIYF. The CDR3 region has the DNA TGTGCCAGCAGCAGGGGGTCATCTGGAAACACCATATATTTT. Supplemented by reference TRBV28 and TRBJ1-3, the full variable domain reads DVKVTQSSRYLVKRTGEKVFLECVQDMDHENMFWYRQDPGLGLRLIYFSYDVKMKEKGDIPEGYSVSREKKERFSLILESASTNQTSMYLCASSRGSSGNTIYFGEGSWLTVV.

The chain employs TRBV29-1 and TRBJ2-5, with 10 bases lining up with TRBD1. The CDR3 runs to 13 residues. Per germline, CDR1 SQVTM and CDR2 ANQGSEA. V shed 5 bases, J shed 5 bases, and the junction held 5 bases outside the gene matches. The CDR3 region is CSVRQGAGETQYF. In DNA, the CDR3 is TGCAGCGTTCGACAGGGGGCAGGGGAGACCCAGTACTTC.

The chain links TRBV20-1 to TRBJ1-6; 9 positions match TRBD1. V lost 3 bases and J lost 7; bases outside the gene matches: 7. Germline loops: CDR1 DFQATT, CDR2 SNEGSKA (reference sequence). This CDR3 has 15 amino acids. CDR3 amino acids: CSASAPGQGNSPLHF. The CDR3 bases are TGCAGTGCTAGTGCCCCGGGACAGGGAAATTCACCCCTCCACTTT.

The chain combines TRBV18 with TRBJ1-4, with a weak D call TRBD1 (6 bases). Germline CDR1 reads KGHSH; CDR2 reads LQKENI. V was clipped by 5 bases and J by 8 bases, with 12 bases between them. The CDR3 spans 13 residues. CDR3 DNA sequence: TGTGCCAGCTCAGAGGGGGTAGAAGAAAAACTGTTTTTT. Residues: CASSEGVEEKLFF. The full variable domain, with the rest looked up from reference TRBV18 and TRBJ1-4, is NAGVMQNPRHLVRRRGQEARLRCSPMKGHSHVYWYRQLPEEGLKFMVYLQKENIIDESGMPKERFSAEFPKEGPSILRIQQVVRGDSAAYFCASSEGVEEKLFFGSGTQLSVL.

The CDR3 DNA reads as TGCGCCAGCAGCCAACCGGGACAGAACAATCAGCCCCAGCATTTT. Translating it yields CASSQPGQNNQPQHF. The chain joins TRBV4-1 to TRBJ1-5; TRBD1 agrees at 7 bases. V lost 2 bases to trimming and J lost 3 bases; unmatched junction nucleotides: 4. Germline loops: CDR1 MGHRA, CDR2 YSYEKL. The CDR3 is 15 amino acids.

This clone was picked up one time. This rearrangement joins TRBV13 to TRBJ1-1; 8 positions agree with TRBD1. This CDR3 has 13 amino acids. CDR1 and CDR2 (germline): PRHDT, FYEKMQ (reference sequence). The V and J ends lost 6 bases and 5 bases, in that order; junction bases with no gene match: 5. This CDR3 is CASRLTGATEAFF. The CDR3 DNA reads TGTGCCAGCAGGCTGACAGGGGCGACTGAAGCTTTCTTT.

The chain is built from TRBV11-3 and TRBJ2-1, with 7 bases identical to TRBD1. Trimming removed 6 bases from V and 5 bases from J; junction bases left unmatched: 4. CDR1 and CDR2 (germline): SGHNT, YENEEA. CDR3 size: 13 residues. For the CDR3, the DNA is TGTGCCAGCAGTGAGGGACAGAACAATGAGCAGTTCTTC. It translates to CASSEGQNNEQFF. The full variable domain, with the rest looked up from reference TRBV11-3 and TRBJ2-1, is EAGVVQSPRYKIIEKKQPVAFWCNPISGHNTLYWYLQNLGQGPELLIRYENEEAVDDSQLPKDRFSAERLKGVDSTLKIQPAELGDSAVYLCASSEGQNNEQFFGPGTRLTVL.

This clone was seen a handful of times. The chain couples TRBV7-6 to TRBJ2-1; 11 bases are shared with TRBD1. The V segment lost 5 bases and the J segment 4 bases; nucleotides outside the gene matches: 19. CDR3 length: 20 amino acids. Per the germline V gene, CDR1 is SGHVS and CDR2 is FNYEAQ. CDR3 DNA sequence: TGTGCCAGCAGCCTCCCCCTGGGACAGGGGGAAACTAGCGGTTACAATGAGCAGTTCTTC. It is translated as CASSLPLGQGETSGYNEQFF.

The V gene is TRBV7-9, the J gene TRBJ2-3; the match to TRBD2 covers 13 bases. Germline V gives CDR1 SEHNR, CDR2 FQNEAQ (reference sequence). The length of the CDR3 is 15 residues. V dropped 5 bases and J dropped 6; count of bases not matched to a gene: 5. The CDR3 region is CASSPGLAGADTQYF. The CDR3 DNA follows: TGTGCCAGCAGCCCAGGACTAGCGGGAGCGGATACGCAGTATTTT.

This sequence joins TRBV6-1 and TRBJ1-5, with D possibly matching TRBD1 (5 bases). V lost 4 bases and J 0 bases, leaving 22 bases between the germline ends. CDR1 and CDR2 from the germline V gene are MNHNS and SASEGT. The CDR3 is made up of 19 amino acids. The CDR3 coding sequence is TGTGCCAGCAGTGCCCTGGGCGGGACCGCCTTATATAGCAATCAGCCCCAGCATTTT. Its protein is CASSALGGTALYSNQPQHF.

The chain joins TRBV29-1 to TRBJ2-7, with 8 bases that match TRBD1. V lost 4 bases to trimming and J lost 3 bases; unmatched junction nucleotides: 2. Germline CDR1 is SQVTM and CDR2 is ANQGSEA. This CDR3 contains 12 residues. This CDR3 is CSVVDRGYEQYF. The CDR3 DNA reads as TGCAGCGTTGTAGACAGGGGCTACGAGCAGTACTTC.

The chain's CDR3 is CASTGGVGQFF. In DNA, the CDR3 is TGTGCCAGTACGGGCGGGGTCGGGCAGTTCTTC. The rearrangement links TRBV19 to TRBJ2-1; D may be TRBD2 (6 bases). The CDR3 loop spans 11 amino acids. Germline V lookup: CDR1 LNHDA, CDR2 SQIVND (reference sequence). The V end lost 7 bases, the J end lost 12 bases, and 13 bases lay between the germline ends.

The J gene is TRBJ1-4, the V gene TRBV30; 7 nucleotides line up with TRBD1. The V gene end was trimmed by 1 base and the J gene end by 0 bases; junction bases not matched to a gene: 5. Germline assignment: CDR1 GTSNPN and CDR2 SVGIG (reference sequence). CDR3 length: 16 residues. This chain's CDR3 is CAWSGDRVATNEKLFF. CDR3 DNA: TGTGCCTGGAGTGGGGACAGAGTCGCAACTAATGAAAAACTGTTTTTT. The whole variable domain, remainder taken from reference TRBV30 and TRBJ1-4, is SQTIHQWPATLVQPVGSPLSLECTVEGTSNPNLYWYRQAAGRGLQLLFYSVGIGQISSEVPQNLSASRPQDRQFILSSKKLLLSDSGFYLCAWSGDRVATNEKLFFGSGTQLSVL.

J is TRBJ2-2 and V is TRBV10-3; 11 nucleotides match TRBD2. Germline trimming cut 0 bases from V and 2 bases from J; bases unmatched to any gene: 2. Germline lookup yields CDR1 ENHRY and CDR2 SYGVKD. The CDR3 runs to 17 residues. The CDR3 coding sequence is TGTGCCATCAGTGAGTCGGGACTAGCGGTTAACACCGGGGAGCTGTTTTTT. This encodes CAISESGLAVNTGELFF.

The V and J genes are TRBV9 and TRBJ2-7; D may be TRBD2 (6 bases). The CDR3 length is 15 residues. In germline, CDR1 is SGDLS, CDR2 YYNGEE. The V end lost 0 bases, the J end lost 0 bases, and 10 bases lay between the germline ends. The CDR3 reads CASSVGGASSYEQYF. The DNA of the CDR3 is TGTGCCAGCAGCGTAGGCGGGGCGAGCTCCTACGAGCAGTACTTC.

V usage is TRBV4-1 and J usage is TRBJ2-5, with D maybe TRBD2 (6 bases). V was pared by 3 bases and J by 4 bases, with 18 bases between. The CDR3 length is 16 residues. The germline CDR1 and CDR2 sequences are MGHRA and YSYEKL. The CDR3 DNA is TGCGCCAGCAGCCAGGGCGGGACTCATACAGGAGAGACCCAGTACTTC. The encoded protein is CASSQGGTHTGETQYF.

This CDR3 is CASKLGGDEKLFF. CDR3 bases: TGTGCCAGCAAGTTGGGAGGCGATGAAAAACTGTTTTTT. The chain employs TRBV6-5 and TRBJ1-4; D unresolved. Trimming stripped 7 bases from V and 6 bases from J, with 12 bases between. CDR3 size: 13 residues. Germline CDR1 is MNHEY and CDR2 is SVGAGI.

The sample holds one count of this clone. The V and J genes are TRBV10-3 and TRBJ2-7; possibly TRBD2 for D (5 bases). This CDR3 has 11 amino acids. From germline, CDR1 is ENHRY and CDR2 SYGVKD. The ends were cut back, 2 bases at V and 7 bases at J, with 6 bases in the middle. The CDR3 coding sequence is TGTGCCATCAGTGAGAAGCGGGAGCAGTACTTC. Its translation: CAISEKREQYF.